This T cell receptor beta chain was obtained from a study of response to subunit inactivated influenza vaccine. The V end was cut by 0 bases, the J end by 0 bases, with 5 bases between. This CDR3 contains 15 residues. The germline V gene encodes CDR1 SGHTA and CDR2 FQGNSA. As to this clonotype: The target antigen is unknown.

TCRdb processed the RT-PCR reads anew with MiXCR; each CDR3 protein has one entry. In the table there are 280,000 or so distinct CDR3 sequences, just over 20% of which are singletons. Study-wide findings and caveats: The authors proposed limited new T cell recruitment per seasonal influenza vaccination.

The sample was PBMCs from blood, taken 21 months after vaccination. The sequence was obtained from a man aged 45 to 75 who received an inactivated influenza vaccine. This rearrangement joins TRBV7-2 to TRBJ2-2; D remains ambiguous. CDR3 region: CASSLAQSNTGELFF. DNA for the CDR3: TGTGCCAGCAGCTTAGCACAGTCGAACACCGGGGAGCTGTTTTTT. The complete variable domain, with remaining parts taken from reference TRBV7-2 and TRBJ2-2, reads GAGVSQSPSNKVTEKGKDVELRCDPISGHTALYWYRQSLGQGLEFLIYFQGNSAPDKSGLPSDRFSAERTGGSVSTLTIQRTQQEDSAVYLCASSLAQSNTGELFFGEGSRLTVL.